One and the same sample provided the 9 T cell receptor beta chains below, sequenced in a study of blood T cell repertoires in COVID-19. Libraries were prepared by immunoSEQ multiplex PCR; TCRdb keeps only in-frame clonotypes and omits some of them. The sample consists of 400,000 to 500,000 clones, about 88% of them appearing once. Sequencing was performed on PBMCs or T cells enriched from blood (not recorded which). Source of these receptors: a woman younger than 35 who had been exposed to COVID-19.

The chain combines TRBV28 with TRBJ1-5; no definite D call. Between the trimmed V and J ends, which lost 8 bases and 0 bases, there was a span of 5 bases. From germline, CDR1 is MDHEN and CDR2 SYDVKM. This CDR3 spans 12 amino acids. CDR3 amino acids: CASSGSNQPQHF. The CDR3 nucleotides read TGTGCCAGCTCGGGTAGCAATCAGCCCCAGCATTTT.

Comment on this clone: Other DNA sequences in the sample encode the same CDR3. The rearrangement links TRBV4-1 to TRBJ1-6; maybe TRBD1 (6 bases). Looked up from germline, CDR1 is MGHRA and CDR2 is YSYEKL. Trimming shortened V by 0 bases and J by 4 bases, and 7 bases separated the two germline ends. This CDR3 region has 15 residues. The CDR3 spells CASSQDRGYNSPLHF. The CDR3 DNA is TGCGCCAGCAGCCAAGACAGGGGTTATAATTCACCCCTCCACTTT.

The chain uses TRBV5-6 and TRBJ1-2; the match to TRBD1 covers 11 bases. Germline CDR1 is SGHDT and CDR2 is YYEEEE. The CDR3 extends over 16 amino acids. V was pared by 2 bases and J by 4 bases, with 7 bases of the junction left unmatched. CDR3 in amino acids: CASSLTGQGAGYGYTF. CDR3 DNA: TGTGCCAGCAGCTTAACTGGACAGGGGGCGGGCTATGGCTACACCTTC.

The J gene is TRBJ2-7, the V gene TRBV19; the match to TRBD2 covers 10 bases. The ends lost 6 bases at V and 3 bases at J; junction bases unmatched: 5. Germline CDR1 is LNHDA and CDR2 is SQIVND (reference sequence). This CDR3 has 14 residues. The DNA of the CDR3 is TGTGCCAGTAGGAGGACTAGCGGTTTCTACGAGCAGTACTTC. It specifies CASRRTSGFYEQYF.

The chain joins TRBV27 to TRBJ2-7; 8 bases agree with TRBD1. V shed 5 bases, J shed 3 bases, and the junction held 9 bases outside the gene matches. The CDR3 is 15 amino acids. The germline V gene has CDR1 MNHEY and CDR2 SMNVEV (reference sequence). The CDR3 coding sequence is TGTGCCAGCAGTACCCCAGGACAGGGCAACTACGAGCAGTACTTC. Its translation is CASSTPGQGNYEQYF.

The gene calls are TRBV5-6 and TRBJ2-3; weak D call: TRBD1 (6 bases). CDR3 size: 15 residues. Trimming pared 0 bases from V and 4 bases from J, leaving 12 bases between. The germline V gene has CDR1 SGHDT and CDR2 YYEEEE. The CDR3 sequence is CASSLGPRGSDTQYF. The CDR3 DNA sequence: TGTGCCAGCAGCTTGGGTCCCAGGGGATCAGATACGCAGTATTTT.

This clone came up once. The V call is TRBV19, the J call TRBJ1-3; the D gene is possibly TRBD1 (5 bases). This CDR3 has 15 amino acids. Germline V gives CDR1 LNHDA, CDR2 SQIVND (reference sequence). The germline V and J ends were trimmed by 3 bases and 4 bases, with 13 bases remaining between them. The CDR3 coding sequence is TGTGCCAGTAGTATGCCAGGGTTGGCGGGAAACACCATATATTTT. It codes for CASSMPGLAGNTIYF.

Here the CDR3 DNA reads TGTGCCAGCACCCAGGGGACTAGCACTGAAGCTTTCTTT. Residues: CASTQGTSTEAFF. The chain employs TRBV6-5 and TRBJ1-1, with D tentatively TRBD1 (6 bases). This CDR3 has 13 residues. Trimming shortened V by 7 bases and J by 4 bases, and 13 bases separated the two germline ends. CDR1 is MNHEY and CDR2 is SVGAGI in the germline V gene.

This CDR3 is CASSLTGTGLSGANVLTF. CDR3 nucleotide sequence: TGTGCCAGCAGCTTAACCGGGACAGGCTTATCTGGGGCCAACGTCCTGACTTTC. The chain combines TRBV7-3 with TRBJ2-6, with TRBD1 matching over 8 bases. This CDR3 is built from 18 residues. V trimming: 0 bases; J trimming: 1 base; junction bases outside the gene matches: 5. The germline V gene has CDR1 SGHTA and CDR2 FQGTGA.